This TCR beta chain was found in a study of blood T cell repertoires in COVID-19 (dated by TCRdb to the early 2020s). Turning to the overall study: Samples covering the acute and convalescent phases of COVID-19 were provided by collaborators in the United States, Italy and Spain. The prospective study material was composed of cDNA or gDNA derived from T cells, B-cell-depleted T cells, or PBMCs. The dataset comprised deeply sampled blood TCRbeta repertoires from subjects exposed to, actively infected with, or recovered from COVID-19. The repertoires were released in a freely available public database meant as a resource for research on the immune response to SARS-CoV-2. Samples were obtained from the ongoing ImmuneRACE study (first 160 participants) and from approximately 1,200 subjects provided by 6 global collaborators. Nearly every sample came with metadata listing a de-identified subject ID, COVID-19 status, age in years and sex. HLA class I and class II types, where available, came from metadata supplied by the sample provider rather than from assay-based typing. Summary of the overall study and its limitations: The quantity of clinical and demographic metadata differed by source and by participant and was supplied without curation.

The CDR1 and CDR2 encoded by the germline V gene (reference sequence) are MNHEY and SMNVEV. Trimming takes 4 bases from V and 2 bases from J, and the germline ends sit 18 bases apart. The CDR3 covers 16 residues, taking in both the cysteine and the phenylalanine. This entry keeps only the CDR3 DNA: 48 bases, framed from base 1. TCRbeta CDR3 regions were amplified from genomic DNA using the immunoSEQ Assay, a bias-controlled multiplex PCR. The authors' pipeline ran thus. Nucleated cell counts per sample were estimated from amplification of reference gene primers within the assay. Sequence reads were collapsed and filtered to measure the absolute abundance of every unique TCRbeta CDR3 rearrangement. For each sample, productive Simpson clonality was calculated as the square root of Simpson's diversity index across productive rearrangements. TCRdb stores this immuneACCESS table with in-frame sequences only. Part of the clones is absent; in the studies checked, under half of the shortfall reflects unresolved V genes, and no reason is known for the rest. V and J calls and clone size are copied from that table; D and trimming were computed from the DNA. The sample table shows about 33,000 clones, and approximately 85% are seen once. The ten largest clonotypes hold about 8.6% of the sample.

Comments on this clone: The specificity of this receptor is unknown. Base qualities are not at hand, and no much larger clone is one base apart.

Each collaborating institution followed its own protocols to collect whole blood in K2EDTA tubes. For TCRbeta analysis, collaborators shipped samples in one of three forms: frozen whole blood, isolated PBMCs, or DNA extracted from either of those sample types. In this chain, TRBV27 is recombined with TRBJ2-7; TRBD2 is a weak D gene call, 7 bases matching. The TCR comes from a man older than 75 with active COVID-19. Sequenced material: peripheral blood. The DNA is as follows: TGTGCCAGCAGTTACACCCGGGGGGCCGAAACCTACGAGCAGTACTTC. This sequence encodes CASSYTRGAETYEQYF.